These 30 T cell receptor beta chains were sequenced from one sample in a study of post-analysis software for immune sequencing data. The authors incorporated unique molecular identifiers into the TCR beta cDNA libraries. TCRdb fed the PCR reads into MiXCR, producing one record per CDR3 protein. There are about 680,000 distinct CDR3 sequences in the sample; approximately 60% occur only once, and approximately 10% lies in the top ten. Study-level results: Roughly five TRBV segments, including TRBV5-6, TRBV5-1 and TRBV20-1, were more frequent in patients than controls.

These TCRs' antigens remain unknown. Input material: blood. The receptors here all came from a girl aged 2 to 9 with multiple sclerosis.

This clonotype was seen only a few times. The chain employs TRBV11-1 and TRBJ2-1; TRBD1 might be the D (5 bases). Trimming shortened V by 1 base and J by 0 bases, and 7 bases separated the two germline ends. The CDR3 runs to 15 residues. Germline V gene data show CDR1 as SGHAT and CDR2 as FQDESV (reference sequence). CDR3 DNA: TGTGCCAGCAGCTTAGTCCAGGGCTCCTACAATGAGCAGTTCTTC. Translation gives CASSLVQGSYNEQFF.

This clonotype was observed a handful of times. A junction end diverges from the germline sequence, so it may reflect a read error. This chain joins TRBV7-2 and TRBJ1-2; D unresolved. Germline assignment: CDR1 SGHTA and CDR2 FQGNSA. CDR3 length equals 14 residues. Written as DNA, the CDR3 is TGTGCCAGCAGCTATCACAAAGCTAACTATGGCTCCACCTTC. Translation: CASSYHKANYGSTF.

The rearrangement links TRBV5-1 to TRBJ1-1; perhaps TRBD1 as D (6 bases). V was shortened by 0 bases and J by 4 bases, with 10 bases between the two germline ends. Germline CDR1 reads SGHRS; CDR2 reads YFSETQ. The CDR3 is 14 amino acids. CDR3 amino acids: CASSLAGASTEAFF. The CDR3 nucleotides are TGCGCCAGCAGCTTGGCAGGGGCTTCCACTGAAGCTTTCTTT.

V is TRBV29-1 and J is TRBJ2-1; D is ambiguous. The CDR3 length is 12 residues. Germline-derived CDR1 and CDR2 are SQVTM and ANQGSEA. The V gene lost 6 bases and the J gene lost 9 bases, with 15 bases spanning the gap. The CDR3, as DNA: TGCAGCGTCCTGTCTCCGCGCCCTGAGCAGTTCTTC. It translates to CSVLSPRPEQFF.

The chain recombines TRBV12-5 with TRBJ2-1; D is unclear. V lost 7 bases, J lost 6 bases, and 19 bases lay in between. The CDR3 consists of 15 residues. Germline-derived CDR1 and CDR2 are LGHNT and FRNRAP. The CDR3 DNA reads TGTGCTAGTGCAGCCCCTGGAACGGTCGCCAATGAGCAGTTCTTC. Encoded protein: CASAAPGTVANEQFF.

Here the CDR3 reads CSARGGTYNEQFF. CDR3 bases: TGCAGTGCCCGCGGGGGTACCTACAATGAGCAGTTCTTC. The gene calls are TRBV20-1 and TRBJ2-1; 7 bases line up with TRBD2. Germline CDR1 and CDR2: DFQATT and SNEGSKA (reference sequence). The ends lost 6 bases at V and 2 bases at J; junction bases unmatched: 4. The CDR3 covers 13 residues.

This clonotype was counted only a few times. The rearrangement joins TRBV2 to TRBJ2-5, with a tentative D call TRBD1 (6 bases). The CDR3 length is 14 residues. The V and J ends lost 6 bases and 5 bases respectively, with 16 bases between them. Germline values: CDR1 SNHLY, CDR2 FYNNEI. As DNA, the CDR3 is TGTGCCAGCAGGCAACAGGGAAATAGTGAGACCCAGTACTTC. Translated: CASRQQGNSETQYF. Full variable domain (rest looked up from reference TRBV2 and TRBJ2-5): EPEVTQTPSHQVTQMGQEVILRCVPISNHLYFYWYRQILGQKVEFLVSFYNNEISEKSEIFDDQFSVERPDGSNFTLKIRSTKLEDSAMYFCASRQQGNSETQYFGPGTRLLVL.

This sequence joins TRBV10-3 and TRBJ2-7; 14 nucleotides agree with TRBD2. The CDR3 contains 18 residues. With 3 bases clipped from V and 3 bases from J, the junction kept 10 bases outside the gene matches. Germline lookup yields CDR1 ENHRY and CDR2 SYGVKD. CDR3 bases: TGTGCCATCAGTGAAGCCGGGACTAGCGGGAGCGGCGGCTACGAGCAGTACTTC. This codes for CAISEAGTSGSGGYEQYF.

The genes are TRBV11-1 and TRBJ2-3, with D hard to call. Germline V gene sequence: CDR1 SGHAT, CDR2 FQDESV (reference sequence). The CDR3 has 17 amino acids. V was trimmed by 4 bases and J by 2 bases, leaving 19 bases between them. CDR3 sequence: CASSSLPPGYLTDTQYF. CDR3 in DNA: TGTGCCAGCAGCTCGCTGCCGCCGGGTTATCTCACAGATACGCAGTATTTT. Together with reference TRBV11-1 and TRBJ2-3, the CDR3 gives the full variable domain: EAEVAQSPRYKITEKSQAVAFWCDPISGHATLYWYRQILGQGPELLVQFQDESVVDDSQLPKDRFSAERLKGVDSTLKIQPAELGDSAMYLCASSSLPPGYLTDTQYFGPGTRLTVL.

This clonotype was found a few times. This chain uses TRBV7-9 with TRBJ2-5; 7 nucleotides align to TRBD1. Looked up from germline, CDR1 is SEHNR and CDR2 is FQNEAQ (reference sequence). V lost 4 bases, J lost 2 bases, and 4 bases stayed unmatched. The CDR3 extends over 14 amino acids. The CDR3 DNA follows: TGTGCCAGCAGCTCTGACAGGGAACAAGAGACCCAGTACTTC. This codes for CASSSDREQETQYF.

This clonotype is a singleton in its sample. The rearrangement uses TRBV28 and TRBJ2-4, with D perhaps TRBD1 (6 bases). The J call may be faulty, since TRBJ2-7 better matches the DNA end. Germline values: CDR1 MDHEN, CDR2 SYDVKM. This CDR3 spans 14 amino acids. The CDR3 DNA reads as TGTGCCAGCAGATCGCCCGGGACACTTTACGAGCAGTACTTC. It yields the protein CASRSPGTLYEQYF.

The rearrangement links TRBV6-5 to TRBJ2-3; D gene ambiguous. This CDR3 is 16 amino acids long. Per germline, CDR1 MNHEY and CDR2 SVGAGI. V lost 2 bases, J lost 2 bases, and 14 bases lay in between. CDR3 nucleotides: TGTGCCAGCAGTTACGGTCTAGACACCTACACAGATACGCAGTATTTT. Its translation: CASSYGLDTYTDTQYF.

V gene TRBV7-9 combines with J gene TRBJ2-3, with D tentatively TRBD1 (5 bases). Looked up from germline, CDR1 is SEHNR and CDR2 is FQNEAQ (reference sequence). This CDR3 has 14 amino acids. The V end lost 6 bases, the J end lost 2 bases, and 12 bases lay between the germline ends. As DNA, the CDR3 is TGTGCCAGCAGACCAGGGTACGACACAGATACGCAGTATTTT. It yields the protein CASRPGYDTDTQYF.

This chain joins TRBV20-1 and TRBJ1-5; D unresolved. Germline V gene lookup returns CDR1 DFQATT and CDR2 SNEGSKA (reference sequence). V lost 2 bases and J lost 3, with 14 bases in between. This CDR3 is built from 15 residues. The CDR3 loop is CSARRGELINQPQHF. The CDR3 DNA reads TGCAGTGCTAGAAGAGGAGAACTTATCAATCAGCCCCAGCATTTT.

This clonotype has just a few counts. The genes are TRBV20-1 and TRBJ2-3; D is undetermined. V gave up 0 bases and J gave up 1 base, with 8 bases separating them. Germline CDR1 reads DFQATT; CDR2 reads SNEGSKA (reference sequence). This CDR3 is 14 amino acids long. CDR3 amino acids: CSARDGVGTDTQYF. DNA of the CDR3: TGCAGTGCTAGAGATGGGGTTGGCACAGATACGCAGTATTTT.

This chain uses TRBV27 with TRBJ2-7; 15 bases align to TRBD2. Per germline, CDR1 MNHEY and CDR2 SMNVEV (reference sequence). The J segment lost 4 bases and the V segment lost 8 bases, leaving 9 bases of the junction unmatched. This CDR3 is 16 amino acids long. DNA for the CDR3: TGTGCCAGCGGCCGAAGGGGACTAGCGGGAGGATACGAGCAGTACTTC. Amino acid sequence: CASGRRGLAGGYEQYF.

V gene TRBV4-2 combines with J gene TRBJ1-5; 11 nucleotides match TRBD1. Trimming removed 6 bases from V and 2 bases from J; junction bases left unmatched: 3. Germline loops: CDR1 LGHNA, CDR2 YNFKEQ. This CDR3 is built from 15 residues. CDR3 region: CASRGQGDRNQPQHF. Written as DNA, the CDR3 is TGTGCCAGCAGGGGACAGGGGGATCGCAATCAGCCCCAGCATTTT.

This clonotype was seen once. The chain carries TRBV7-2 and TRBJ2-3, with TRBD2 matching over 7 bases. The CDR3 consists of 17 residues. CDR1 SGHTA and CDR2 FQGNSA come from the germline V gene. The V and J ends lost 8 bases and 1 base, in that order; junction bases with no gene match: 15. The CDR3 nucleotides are TGTGCCAGCCGCCCGGACAAGCGGGGCTTTGGCACAGATACGCAGTATTTT. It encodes CASRPDKRGFGTDTQYF.

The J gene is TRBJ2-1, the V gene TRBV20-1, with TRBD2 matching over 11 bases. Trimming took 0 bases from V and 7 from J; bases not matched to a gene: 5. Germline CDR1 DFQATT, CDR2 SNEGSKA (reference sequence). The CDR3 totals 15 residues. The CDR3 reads CSAREGASGGNEQFF. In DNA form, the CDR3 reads TGCAGTGCTAGAGAGGGGGCTAGCGGGGGGAATGAGCAGTTCTTC.

Here the CDR3 DNA reads TGCAGCGTAGCCCGGAACAGGGGATCGAGGGACGAGCAGTACTTC. Its protein is CSVARNRGSRDEQYF. The chain combines TRBV29-1 with TRBJ2-7; 7 positions agree with TRBD1. V shed 6 bases, J shed 5 bases, and the junction held 16 bases outside the gene matches. The germline V gene has CDR1 SQVTM and CDR2 ANQGSEA. This CDR3 region has 15 residues.

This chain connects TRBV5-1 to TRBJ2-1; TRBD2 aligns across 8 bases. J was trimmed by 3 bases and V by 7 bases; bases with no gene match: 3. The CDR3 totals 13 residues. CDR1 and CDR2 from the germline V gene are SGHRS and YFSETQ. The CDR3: CASWTSLYNEQFF. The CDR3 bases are TGCGCCAGCTGGACTAGCCTCTACAATGAGCAGTTCTTC.

The CDR3 nucleotides read TGTGCCAGCAGCTCAAGTAGCGGCGAAGGGTCCTACGAGCAGTACTTC. Translating gives CASSSSSGEGSYEQYF. The chain combines TRBV6-2 or TRBV6-3 with TRBJ2-7, with TRBD2 as a possible D gene (6 bases). From germline, CDR1 is MNHEY and CDR2 SVGEGT. This CDR3 has 16 residues. V lost 6 bases to trimming and J lost 1 base, with 19 bases between them.

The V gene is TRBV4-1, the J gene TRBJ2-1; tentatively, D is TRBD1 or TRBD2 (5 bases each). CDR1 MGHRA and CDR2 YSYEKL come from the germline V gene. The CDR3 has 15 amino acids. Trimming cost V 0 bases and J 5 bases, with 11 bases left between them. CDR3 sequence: CASSQDGLGDNEQFF. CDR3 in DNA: TGCGCCAGCAGCCAAGATGGGCTGGGGGACAATGAGCAGTTCTTC.

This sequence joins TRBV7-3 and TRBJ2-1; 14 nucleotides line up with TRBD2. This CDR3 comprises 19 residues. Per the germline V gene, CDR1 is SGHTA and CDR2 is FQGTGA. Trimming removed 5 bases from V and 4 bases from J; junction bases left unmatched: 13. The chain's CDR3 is CASSPGLAGAGLLYNEQFF. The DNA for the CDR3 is TGTGCCAGCAGCCCGGGACTAGCGGGAGCCGGATTATTATACAATGAGCAGTTCTTC.

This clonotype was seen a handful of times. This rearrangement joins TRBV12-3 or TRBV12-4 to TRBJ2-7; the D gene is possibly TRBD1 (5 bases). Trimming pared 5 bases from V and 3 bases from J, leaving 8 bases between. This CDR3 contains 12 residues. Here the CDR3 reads CASSQGVYEQYF. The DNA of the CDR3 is TGTGCCAGCAGTCAGGGCGTCTACGAGCAGTACTTC.

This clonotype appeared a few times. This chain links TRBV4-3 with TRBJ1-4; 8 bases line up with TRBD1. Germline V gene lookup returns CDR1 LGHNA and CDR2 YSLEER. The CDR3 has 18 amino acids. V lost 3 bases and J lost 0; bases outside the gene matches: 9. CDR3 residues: CASSQNRGLSATNEKLFF. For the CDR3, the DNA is TGCGCCAGCAGCCAGAACAGGGGGTTATCTGCAACTAATGAAAAACTGTTTTTT.

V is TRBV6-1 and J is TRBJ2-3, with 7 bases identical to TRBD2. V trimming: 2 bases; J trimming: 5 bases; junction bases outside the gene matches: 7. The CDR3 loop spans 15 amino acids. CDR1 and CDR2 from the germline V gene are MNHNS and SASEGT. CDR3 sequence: CASSEKTGGRDTQYF. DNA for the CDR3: TGTGCCAGCAGTGAAAAGACGGGGGGAAGAGATACGCAGTATTTT.

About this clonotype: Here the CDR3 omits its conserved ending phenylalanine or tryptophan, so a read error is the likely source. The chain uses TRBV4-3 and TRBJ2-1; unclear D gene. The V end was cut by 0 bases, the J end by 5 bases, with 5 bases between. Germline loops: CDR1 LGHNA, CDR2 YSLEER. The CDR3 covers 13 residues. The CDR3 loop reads CASSQDINNEQFL. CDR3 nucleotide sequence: TGCGCCAGCAGCCAAGATATAAACAATGAGCAGTTCCTC.

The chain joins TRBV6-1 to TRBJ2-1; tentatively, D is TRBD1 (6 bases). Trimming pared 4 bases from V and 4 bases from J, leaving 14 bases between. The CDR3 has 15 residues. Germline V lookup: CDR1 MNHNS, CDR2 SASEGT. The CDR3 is CASSVDRTDYNEQFF. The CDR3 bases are TGTGCCAGCAGTGTCGATAGGACAGATTACAATGAGCAGTTCTTC.

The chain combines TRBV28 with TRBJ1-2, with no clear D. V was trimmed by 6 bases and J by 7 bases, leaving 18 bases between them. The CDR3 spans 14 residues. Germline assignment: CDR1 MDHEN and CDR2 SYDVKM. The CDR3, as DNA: TGTGCCAGCAGCCGACACACAATGCTCTGTGGCTACACCTTC. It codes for CASSRHTMLCGYTF.